This T cell receptor (beta chain) appears in the sequencing data of a study of T cells expressing NK-cell markers (TCRdb year 2020). A note on the overall study: Three sorted T-cell subsets (CD3+CD56+NKG2C+, CD3+CD56+NKG2C- and CD3+CD56-NKG2C+) from under 10 donors had their TCR beta-chain repertoires profiled. Seven of the eight sequenced donors were HCMV-seropositive and one was HCMV-seronegative. Randomly selected healthy volunteers, three men and five women, were used as the eight sequenced donors. Sequencing of the libraries produced 2 x 150 bp reads on Illumina HiSeq 2000/2500, MiSeq or NextSeq. Overall study outcomes, separate from this receptor: Those dominant clonotypes were again the most abundant among CD3+CD56-NKG2C+ cells in a handful of donors, at roughly 28.3-65%. Whether the expanded NKG2C-expressing T cell clones were specific for HCMV antigens remained unclear. In 5 to 7 donors, the dominant CD3+CD56+NKG2C+ clonotypes were found to rank among the top 10 CD8+ clonotypes and to make up roughly 1.0-7.5% of CD8+ T cells.

HCMV serostatus was determined by detecting HCMV-specific IgG in serum with a commercial ELISA kit. Ficoll density gradient centrifugation was used to isolate peripheral blood mononuclear cells from blood. The CDR3, from cysteine to phenylalanine, totals 15 residues. The DNA is unrecorded. CDR1 is given as LGHDT and CDR2 as YNNKEL, both from the germline V gene (reference sequence). Sequencing was carried out with an Illumina HiSeq 2000. TCR beta cDNA libraries were made by 5'RACE template switching that added a universal primer site and unique molecular identifiers. Priming for cDNA synthesis came from the TCR beta constant segment, and two successive PCR amplification steps followed. The paper's processing steps were these. MIGEC was used to demultiplex reads and group the reads by UMI, and MiTCR was used to assemble and quantify clonotypes. To remove erroneous sequences, TCR cDNA sequences were retained only when supported by two or more reads. The tcR package was used for downstream repertoire analysis, with clonotypes matched between fractions based on CDR3 nucleotide sequence plus V segment. VDJmatch was used to annotate antigen specificity against VDJdb, with one amino acid substitution in CDR3 permitted. TCRdb reprocessed the reads into one record per CDR3 protein sequence, lacking DNA. TCRdb's processing, not the authors', yielded these V and J calls. This sample's listing comprises about 170,000 distinct CDR3 sequences. Of the sample, over 20% falls within the top ten clones.

Notes on this clonotype: Its target antigen remains unknown.

Sequenced: blood T cells: a sorted CD56 or NKG2C T cell subset, CD4+ or CD8+ T cells, or bulk PBMC T cells (not recorded which). The sequence came from a man aged 18-75 years in good health. Recombination joined TRBV3-1 with TRBJ1-2. CDR3 protein: CASSPTIPSDYGYTF.